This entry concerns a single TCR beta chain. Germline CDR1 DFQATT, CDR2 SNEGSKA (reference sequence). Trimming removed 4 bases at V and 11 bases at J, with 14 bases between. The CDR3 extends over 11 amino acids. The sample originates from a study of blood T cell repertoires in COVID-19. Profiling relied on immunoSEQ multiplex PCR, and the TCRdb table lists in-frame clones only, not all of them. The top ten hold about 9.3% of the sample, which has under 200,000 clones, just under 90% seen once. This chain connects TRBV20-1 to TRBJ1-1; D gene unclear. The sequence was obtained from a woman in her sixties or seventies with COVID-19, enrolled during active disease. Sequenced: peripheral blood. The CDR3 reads CSAKPSGLAFF. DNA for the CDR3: TGCAGTGCTAAGCCTAGTGGTCTGGCTTTCTTT.